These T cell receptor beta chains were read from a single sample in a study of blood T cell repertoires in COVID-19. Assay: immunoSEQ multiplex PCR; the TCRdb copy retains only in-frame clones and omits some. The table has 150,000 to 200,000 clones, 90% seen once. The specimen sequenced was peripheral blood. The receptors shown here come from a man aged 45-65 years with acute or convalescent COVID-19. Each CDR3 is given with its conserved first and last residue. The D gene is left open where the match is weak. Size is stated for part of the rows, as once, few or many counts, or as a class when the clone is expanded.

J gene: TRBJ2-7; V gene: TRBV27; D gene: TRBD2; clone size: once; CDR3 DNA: TGTGCCAGCAGTTTATCCGGGACTAGCGGGAGGATCGGCGAGCAGTACTTC; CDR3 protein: CASSLSGTSGRIGEQYF
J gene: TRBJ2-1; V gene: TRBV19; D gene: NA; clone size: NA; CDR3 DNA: TGTGCCAGTAGTATTAGTATCGGGCATCTAGGGGACAATGAGCAGTTCTTC; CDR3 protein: CASSISIGHLGDNEQFF
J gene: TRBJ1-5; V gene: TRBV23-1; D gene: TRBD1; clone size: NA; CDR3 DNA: TGCGCCAGCAGCTTCCGACAGGGGGTCGGCAATCAGCCCCAGCATTTT; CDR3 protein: CASSFRQGVGNQPQHF
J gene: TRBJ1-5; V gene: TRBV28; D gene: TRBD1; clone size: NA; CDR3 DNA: TGTGCCAGCAGTCCGCCGGGACAGGGGAGACGACAGCCCCAGCATTTT; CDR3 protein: CASSPPGQGRRQPQHF
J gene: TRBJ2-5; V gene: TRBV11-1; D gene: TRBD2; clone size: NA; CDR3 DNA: TGTGCCAGCAGCTTAGGACTAGCGGGAGAGACCCAGTACTTC; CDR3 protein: CASSLGLAGETQYF
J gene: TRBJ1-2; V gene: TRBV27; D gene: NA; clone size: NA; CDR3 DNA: TGTGCCAGCAGTTTAATGGGACTTGACTACACCTTC; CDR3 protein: CASSLMGLDYTF
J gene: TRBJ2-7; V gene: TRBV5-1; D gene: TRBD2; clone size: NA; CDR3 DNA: TGCGCCAGCAGCTTCACCTTCCGGGGCGGGAGGGCTGTCGAGCAGTACTTC; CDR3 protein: CASSFTFRGGRAVEQYF
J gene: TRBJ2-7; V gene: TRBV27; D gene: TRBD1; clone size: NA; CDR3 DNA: TGTGCCAGCAGGGGACAGGGAAGCTCCTACGAGCAGTACTTC; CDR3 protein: CASRGQGSSYEQYF
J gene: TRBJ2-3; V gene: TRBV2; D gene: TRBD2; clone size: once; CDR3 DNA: TGTGCCAGCAGCCCTGGGGGGAGCGGGGGGCACATAGATACGCAGTATTTT; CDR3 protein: CASSPGGSGGHIDTQYF
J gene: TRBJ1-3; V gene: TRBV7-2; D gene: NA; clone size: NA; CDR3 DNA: TGTGCCAGCGCCAGGAAAACCTCTGGAAACACCATATATTTT; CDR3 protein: CASARKTSGNTIYF
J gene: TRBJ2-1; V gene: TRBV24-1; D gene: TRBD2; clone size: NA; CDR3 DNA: TGTGCCACCAGTGATTTACACAGCGGGAATATCAATGAGCAGTTCTTC; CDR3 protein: CATSDLHSGNINEQFF
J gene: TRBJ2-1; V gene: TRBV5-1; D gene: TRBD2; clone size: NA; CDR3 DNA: TGCGCCAGCAGCTTAAATGCGGGGGGGCTGAATGAGCAGTTCTTC; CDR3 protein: CASSLNAGGLNEQFF
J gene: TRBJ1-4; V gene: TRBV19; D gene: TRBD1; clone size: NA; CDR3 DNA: TGTGCCAGTGCCGGGACAGGTTTTAATGAAAAACTGTTTTTT; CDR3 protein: CASAGTGFNEKLFF
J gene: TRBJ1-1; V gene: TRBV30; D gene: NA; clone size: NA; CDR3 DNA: TGTGCCTGGAGCGAAGGCTGGGATGGTAGGAGGCCTGAAGCTTTCTTT; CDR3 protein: CAWSEGWDGRRPEAFF
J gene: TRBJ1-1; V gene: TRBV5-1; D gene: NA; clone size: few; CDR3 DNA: TGCGCCAGCAGCCTCAGACAGGACACTGAAGCTTTCTTT; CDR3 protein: CASSLRQDTEAFF
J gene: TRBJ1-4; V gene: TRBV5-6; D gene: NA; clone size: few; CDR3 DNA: TGTGCCAGCAGCCTTGGGGGGAATGAAAAACTGTTTTTT; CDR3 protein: CASSLGGNEKLFF
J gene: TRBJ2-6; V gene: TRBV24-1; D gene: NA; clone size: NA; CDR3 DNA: TGTGCCACCAGTGATTCCCCCAGCGGCTCTGGGGCCAACGTCCTGACTTTC; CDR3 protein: CATSDSPSGSGANVLTF
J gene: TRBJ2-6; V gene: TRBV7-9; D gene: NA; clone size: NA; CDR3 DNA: TGTGCCAGCAGCTCCCGTTCTTTTGGGGCCAACGTCCTGACTTTC; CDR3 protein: CASSSRSFGANVLTF
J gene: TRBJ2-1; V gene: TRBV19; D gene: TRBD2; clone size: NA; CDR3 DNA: TGTGCCAGTAGTACCTTTGGGGACTACCAATACAATGAGCAGTTCTTC; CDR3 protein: CASSTFGDYQYNEQFF
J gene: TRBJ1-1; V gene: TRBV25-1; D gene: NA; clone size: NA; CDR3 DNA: TGTGCCAGCAGTCTTTTACAGGGTACTGAAGCTTTCTTT; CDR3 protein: CASSLLQGTEAFF
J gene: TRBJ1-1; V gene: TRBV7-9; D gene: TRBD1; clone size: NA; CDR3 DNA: TGTGCCAGCAGCCATAACAGGGGGCGAGGGCGGAACACTGAAGCTTTCTTT; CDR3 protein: CASSHNRGRGRNTEAFF
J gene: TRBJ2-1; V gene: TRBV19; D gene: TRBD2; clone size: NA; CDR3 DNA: TGTGCCAGTAAATCTCTGGGGACTAGCGGGAGTGGTGAGCAGTTCTTC; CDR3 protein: CASKSLGTSGSGEQFF
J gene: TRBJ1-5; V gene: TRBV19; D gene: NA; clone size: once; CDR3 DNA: TGTGCCAGTAGGTCGCGGGTGGTTACGGCGTATAGCAATCAGCCCCAGCATTTT; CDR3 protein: CASRSRVVTAYSNQPQHF
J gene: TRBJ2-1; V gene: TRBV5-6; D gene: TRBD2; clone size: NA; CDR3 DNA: TGTGCCAGCAGCCGGACTAGGCCCTCCTACAATGAGCAGTTCTTC; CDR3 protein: CASSRTRPSYNEQFF
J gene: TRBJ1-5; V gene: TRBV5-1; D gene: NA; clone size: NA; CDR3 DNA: TGCGCCAGCAGCCTTCAGGGGAATAGCAATCAGCCCCAGCATTTT; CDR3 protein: CASSLQGNSNQPQHF
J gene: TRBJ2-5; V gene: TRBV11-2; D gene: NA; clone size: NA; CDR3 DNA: TGTGCCAGCAGCTTAGGTCATCAAGAGACCCAGTACTTC; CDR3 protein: CASSLGHQETQYF
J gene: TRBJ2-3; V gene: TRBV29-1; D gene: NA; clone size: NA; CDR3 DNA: TGCAGCGTTGATTCGGGGAGAGATACGCAGTATTTT; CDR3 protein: CSVDSGRDTQYF
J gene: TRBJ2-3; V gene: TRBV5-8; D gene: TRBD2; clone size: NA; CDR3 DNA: TGTGCCAGCAGCCTTTCGACTAGCGCCCTGGATACGCAGTATTTT; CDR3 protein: CASSLSTSALDTQYF
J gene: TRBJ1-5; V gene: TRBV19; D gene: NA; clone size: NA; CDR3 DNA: TGTGCCAGTAGTATTCGAGGGAGTAGCAATCAGCCCCAGCATTTT; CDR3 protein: CASSIRGSSNQPQHF
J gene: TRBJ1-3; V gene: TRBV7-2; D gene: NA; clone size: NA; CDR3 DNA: TGTGCCAGCAGCAAGTACGGAGTCTCTGGAAACACCATATATTTT; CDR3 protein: CASSKYGVSGNTIYF